Listed below are T cell receptor beta chains from one sample, sequenced in a study of T-cell memory formation after mild COVID-19. TCRdb fed the 5' RACE reads into MiXCR, producing one record per CDR3 protein. In the table there are about 260,000 distinct CDR3 sequences, 7.5% to 9.5% of which are singletons. Sequenced material: PBMCs or a T cell subset sorted from them (not recorded which). These receptors all stem from a man between 18 and 35 years old who had mild COVID-19 (a few samples of this study predate the infection). Cell type and time point are not known. Both conserved end residues are part of each CDR3. The D gene is left open where the match is weak. Size is stated for part of the rows, as once, few or many counts, or as a class when the clone is expanded.

V: TRBV6-1
size: .
J: TRBJ2-3
D: .
CDR3: CAGARGLDTQYF
DNA: TGTGCCGGCGCCCGAGGCTTAGATACGCAGTATTTT

V: TRBV14
size: .
J: TRBJ2-2
D: TRBD1
CDR3: CASSRPGQSIGELFF
DNA: TGTGCCAGCAGCCGCCCGGGACAGAGTATCGGGGAGCTGTTTTTT

V: TRBV9
size: .
J: TRBJ2-1
D: .
CDR3: CASSVEDYSYNEQFF
DNA: TGTGCCAGCAGCGTAGAGGACTACTCCTACAATGAGCAGTTCTTC

V: TRBV7-3
size: few
J: TRBJ1-2
D: TRBD1
CDR3: CASSPQGAGYGYTF
DNA: TGTGCCAGCTCCCCCCAGGGGGCGGGCTATGGCTACACCTTC

V: TRBV24-1
size: .
J: TRBJ2-3
D: TRBD1
CDR3: CATSDYRGGTDTQYF
DNA: TGTGCCACCAGTGACTACAGGGGCGGCACAGATACGCAGTATTTT

V: TRBV29-1
size: .
J: TRBJ1-2
D: .
CDR3: CSVVRQNYGYTF
DNA: TGCAGCGTTGTCCGGCAGAACTATGGCTACACCTTC

V: TRBV7-3
size: .
J: TRBJ2-5
D: .
CDR3: CASSKTVQETQYF
DNA: TGTGCCAGCAGCAAGACAGTCCAAGAGACCCAGTACTTC

V: TRBV6-5
size: many
J: TRBJ2-2
D: .
CDR3: CASSRQEAGELFF
DNA: TGTGCCAGCAGTCGACAGGAGGCCGGGGAGCTGTTTTTT

V: TRBV6-5
size: many
J: TRBJ2-7
D: TRBD2
CDR3: CASSYPLGTSGGWEQYF
DNA: TGTGCCAGCAGTTACCCCCTAGGAACTAGCGGGGGTTGGGAGCAGTACTTC

V: TRBV5-1
size: many
J: TRBJ1-2
D: .
CDR3: CASRTDANYGYTF
DNA: TGCGCCAGCAGAACGGACGCTAACTATGGCTACACCTTC

V: TRBV18
size: few
J: TRBJ2-1
D: TRBD1
CDR3: CASSLTSPGQGNEQFF
DNA: TGTGCCAGCTCGCTAACGTCTCCGGGACAGGGCAATGAGCAGTTCTTC

V: TRBV11-1
size: few
J: TRBJ1-1
D: .
CDR3: CASSPLDKNTEAFF
DNA: TGTGCCAGCAGCCCCCTCGACAAGAACACTGAAGCTTTCTTT

V: TRBV7-9
size: .
J: TRBJ1-2
D: TRBD1
CDR3: CASSSSPSDRDHGYTF
DNA: TGTGCCAGCAGCTCATCCCCTTCGGACAGGGATCATGGCTACACCTTC

V: TRBV5-1
size: .
J: TRBJ2-2
D: TRBD1
CDR3: CASSDGTGTATGELFF
DNA: TGCGCCAGCAGCGACGGGACAGGGACGGCCACCGGGGAGCTGTTTTTT

V: TRBV20-1
size: many
J: TRBJ2-7
D: .
CDR3: CSARAHWQGKEQYF
DNA: TGCAGTGCTAGAGCCCACTGGCAGGGAAAAGAGCAGTACTTC

V: TRBV12-3/TRBV12-4
size: many
J: TRBJ2-3
D: .
CDR3: CASSSDVNPTDTQYF
DNA: TGTGCCAGCAGTTCGGATGTGAATCCCACAGATACGCAGTATTTT

V: TRBV4-3
size: .
J: TRBJ2-7
D: .
CDR3: CASSSHLGYEQYF
DNA: TGCGCCAGCAGCTCGCACCTGGGTTACGAGCAGTACTTC

V: TRBV7-2
size: few
J: TRBJ1-4
D: .
CDR3: CASSKSLTTNEKLFF
DNA: TGTGCCAGCAGCAAAAGCCTGACAACTAATGAAAAACTGTTTTTT

V: TRBV29-1
size: .
J: TRBJ1-2
D: .
CDR3: CSVGSGAPDYGYTF
DNA: TGCAGCGTTGGCTCCGGGGCCCCGGACTATGGCTACACCTTC

V: TRBV10-3
size: .
J: TRBJ2-3
D: TRBD2
CDR3: CAIRAGEIPTDTQYF
DNA: TGTGCCATCAGGGCGGGGGAGATCCCCACAGATACGCAGTATTTT

V: TRBV7-9
size: many
J: TRBJ2-1
D: .
CDR3: CASSSPESYNEQFF
DNA: TGTGCCAGCAGCTCGCCGGAGAGTTACAATGAGCAGTTCTTC

V: TRBV12-3/TRBV12-4
size: few
J: TRBJ2-5
D: TRBD2
CDR3: CASSFRAGGPLETQYF
DNA: TGTGCCAGCAGTTTCCGGGCGGGGGGGCCGTTAGAGACCCAGTACTTC

V: TRBV20-1
size: many
J: TRBJ2-1
D: .
CDR3: CSARDYKRATYNEQFF
DNA: TGCAGTGCTAGAGATTATAAGCGGGCTACTTACAATGAGCAGTTCTTC

V: TRBV7-2
size: few
J: TRBJ2-1
D: TRBD2
CDR3: CASRPSGGHYNEQFF
DNA: TGTGCCAGCAGACCTAGCGGGGGGCACTACAATGAGCAGTTCTTC

V: TRBV10-3
size: .
J: TRBJ2-5
D: TRBD1
CDR3: CAISEGTGAVETQYF
DNA: TGTGCCATCAGTGAAGGGACAGGGGCGGTGGAGACCCAGTACTTC

V: TRBV20-1
size: few
J: TRBJ1-6
D: .
CDR3: CSARGQTNSPLHF
DNA: TGCAGTGCTAGAGGTCAGACAAATTCACCCCTCCACTTT

V: TRBV27
size: few
J: TRBJ2-4
D: .
CDR3: CASFPFRGAGIQYF
DNA: TGTGCCAGCTTTCCCTTTAGGGGGGCGGGCATTCAGTACTTC

V: TRBV29-1
size: few
J: TRBJ1-2
D: .
CDR3: CSVEGVSTRGGYTF
DNA: TGCAGCGTTGAAGGCGTCAGCACCCGAGGGGGCTACACCTTC

V: TRBV29-1
size: .
J: TRBJ2-7
D: .
CDR3: CSVVRSGSYEQYF
DNA: TGCAGCGTTGTGAGATCAGGGTCCTACGAGCAGTACTTC

V: TRBV5-1
size: .
J: TRBJ2-5
D: .
CDR3: CASSLVPGGGKTQYF
DNA: TGCGCCAGCAGCTTGGTACCCGGGGGCGGGAAGACCCAGTACTTC

V: TRBV6-6
size: many
J: TRBJ1-5
D: TRBD1
CDR3: CASSYTDRAQPQHF
DNA: TGTGCCAGCAGTTATACGGACAGGGCTCAGCCCCAGCATTTT

V: TRBV5-1
size: many
J: TRBJ2-6
D: .
CDR3: CASSWYSGANVLTF
DNA: TGCGCCAGCAGCTGGTACAGCGGGGCCAACGTCCTGACTTTC

V: TRBV7-3
size: few
J: TRBJ2-1
D: .
CDR3: CASSPPGAQNEQFF
DNA: TGTGCCAGCAGCCCTCCGGGGGCTCAGAATGAGCAGTTCTTC

V: TRBV10-3
size: .
J: TRBJ2-3
D: TRBD2
CDR3: CAISDGLAGGGTDTQYF
DNA: TGTGCCATCAGTGACGGACTAGCGGGAGGTGGCACAGATACGCAGTATTTT

V: TRBV28
size: .
J: TRBJ2-3
D: TRBD1
CDR3: CASSSPSGTVADTQYF
DNA: TGTGCCAGCAGTTCTCCCTCCGGGACAGTCGCAGATACGCAGTATTTT

V: TRBV7-6
size: few
J: TRBJ1-1
D: TRBD1
CDR3: CASSSHRTGRIGTEAFF
DNA: TGTGCCAGCAGCTCGCACCGGACAGGGAGGATAGGCACTGAAGCTTTCTTT

V: TRBV6-5
size: .
J: TRBJ2-3
D: .
CDR3: CASSYSYGTDTQYF
DNA: TGTGCCAGCAGTTACTCTTACGGCACAGATACGCAGTATTTT

V: TRBV28
size: .
J: TRBJ2-4
D: .
CDR3: CASSLGRPAKNIQYF
DNA: TGTGCCAGCAGTTTAGGTCGCCCAGCCAAAAACATTCAGTACTTC

V: TRBV6-2/TRBV6-3
size: .
J: TRBJ2-2
D: .
CDR3: CAAARRAGELFF
DNA: TGTGCCGCCGCGCGGCGGGCCGGGGAGCTGTTTTTT

V: TRBV4-3
size: few
J: TRBJ1-4
D: .
CDR3: CASSQARRSTNEKLFF
DNA: TGCGCCAGCAGCCAAGCAAGGCGATCAACTAATGAAAAACTGTTTTTT

V: TRBV9
size: .
J: TRBJ2-3
D: .
CDR3: CASSAYRASDTQYF
DNA: TGTGCCAGCAGCGCCTACAGGGCATCAGATACGCAGTATTTT

V: TRBV20-1
size: few
J: TRBJ2-1
D: .
CDR3: CSAPPEIWTRTEQFF
DNA: TGCAGTGCTCCCCCGGAGATATGGACACGGACTGAGCAGTTCTTC

V: TRBV20-1
size: .
J: TRBJ2-7
D: .
CDR3: CSARDTQGEEQYF
DNA: TGCAGTGCTAGAGATACCCAGGGAGAGGAGCAGTACTTC

V: TRBV12-3/TRBV12-4
size: few
J: TRBJ1-1
D: .
CDR3: CASSFAQGDTEAFF
DNA: TGTGCCAGCAGTTTTGCCCAGGGAGACACTGAAGCCTTCTTT

V: TRBV27
size: .
J: TRBJ2-1
D: .
CDR3: CASSPLPIGEQFF
DNA: TGTGCCAGCAGTCCCCTCCCTATTGGGGAGCAGTTCTTC

V: TRBV7-9
size: .
J: TRBJ1-2
D: TRBD1
CDR3: CASSLRDRGSRGPDYTF
DNA: TGTGCCAGCAGCTTACGGGACAGGGGAAGTCGAGGGCCGGACTACACCTTC

V: TRBV5-1
size: few
J: TRBJ2-5
D: .
CDR3: CASSPASLAQETQYF
DNA: TGCGCCAGCAGCCCCGCTTCCTTGGCTCAAGAGACCCAGTACTTC

V: TRBV24-1
size: .
J: TRBJ2-5
D: .
CDR3: CATSSGLPETQYF
DNA: TGTGCCACCAGTTCAGGGCTTCCAGAGACCCAGTACTTC

V: TRBV7-9
size: many
J: TRBJ2-3
D: .
CDR3: CASSLGGPSDTQYF
DNA: TGTGCCAGCAGCTTGGGGGGCCCTTCAGATACGCAGTATTTT

V: TRBV12-3/TRBV12-4
size: few
J: TRBJ2-3
D: .
CDR3: CASRREQGWADTQYF
DNA: TGTGCCAGCAGACGTGAGCAGGGTTGGGCAGATACGCAGTATTTT

V: TRBV15
size: .
J: TRBJ1-4
D: .
CDR3: CATSRANTATNEKLFF
DNA: TGTGCCACCAGCAGGGCAAACACCGCAACTAATGAAAAACTGTTTTTT

V: TRBV12-3/TRBV12-4
size: few
J: TRBJ1-2
D: .
CDR3: CASSLGPGGTYGYTF
DNA: TGTGCCAGCAGTTTAGGGCCGGGTGGAACCTATGGCTACACCTTC

V: TRBV27
size: many
J: TRBJ2-3
D: .
CDR3: CASRTSTDTQYF
DNA: TGTGCCAGCAGGACTAGCACAGATACGCAGTATTTT

V: TRBV2
size: .
J: TRBJ2-3
D: .
CDR3: CARARSTDTQYF
DNA: TGTGCCAGGGCACGGTCGACAGATACGCAGTATTTT

V: TRBV7-8
size: .
J: TRBJ2-3
D: TRBD2
CDR3: CASSSPSGGASSTDTQYF
DNA: TGTGCCAGCAGCTCTCCTAGCGGGGGTGCTTCCAGCACAGATACGCAGTATTTT